One sample yielded the 10 T cell receptor beta chains listed below, sequenced in a study of blood T cell repertoires in COVID-19 (dated by TCRdb to about 2020). The library was generated by the immunoSEQ multiplex PCR assay. TCRdb mirrors the immuneACCESS table, restricted to in-frame sequences. Some clones are absent from its copies; in checked studies, under half trace to an unresolved V gene, and the reason for the others is unknown. In this sample the table shows about 170,000 clones, around nine tenths of which occur a single time. The ten largest clones add up to less than 3.5% of the sample. Sequencing was carried out using peripheral blood. These TCRs come from a man in his 70s with acute or convalescent COVID-19.

This clone showed up many times. CDR3 DNA sequence: TGTGCCAGCAGCCCTACTCCATATGAGCAGTTCTTC. Encoded protein: CASSPTPYEQFF. The chain couples TRBV5-4 to TRBJ2-1; D gene uncertain. The CDR3 is made up of 12 amino acids. From germline, CDR1 is SGHNT and CDR2 YYREEE (reference sequence). V lost 4 bases and J lost 8, with 10 bases in between.

V gene TRBV6-5 combines with J gene TRBJ2-7; TRBD1 agrees at 7 bases. The CDR3 is made up of 15 amino acids. Germline loops: CDR1 MNHEY, CDR2 SVGAGI. V dropped 6 bases and J dropped 0; count of bases not matched to a gene: 8. The CDR3 spells CASRTIRGISYEQYF. DNA for the CDR3: TGTGCCAGCAGGACTATCAGGGGGATCTCCTACGAGCAGTACTTC.

CDR3 sequence (DNA): TGTGCCTGGAGCTTGGGGGGGGATGAGCAGTTCTTC. Its translation: CAWSLGGDEQFF. V usage is TRBV30 and J usage is TRBJ2-1, with TRBD2 matching 7 bases. This CDR3 is 12 amino acids long. Germline V gives CDR1 GTSNPN, CDR2 SVGIG (reference sequence). Losses at the gene ends were 3 bases for V and 8 bases for J; bases not matched to a gene: 4.

The V gene is TRBV30, the J gene TRBJ2-3; 8 nucleotides match TRBD1. CDR3 length equals 13 residues. V gave up 3 bases and J gave up 6 bases; unmatched junction bases: 5. In germline, CDR1 is GTSNPN, CDR2 SVGIG (reference sequence). The CDR3 loop is CAWRKTGADTQYF. CDR3 bases: TGTGCCTGGAGGAAGACAGGGGCCGATACGCAGTATTTT. The full variable domain, in which reference TRBV30 and TRBJ2-3 provide the parts outside the CDR3, is SQTIHQWPATLVQPVGSPLSLECTVEGTSNPNLYWYRQAAGRGLQLLFYSVGIGQISSEVPQNLSASRPQDRQFILSSKKLLLSDSGFYLCAWRKTGADTQYFGPGTRLTVL.

The chain employs TRBV4-3 and TRBJ1-2; 9 bases match TRBD1. This CDR3 is 17 amino acids long. The V gene's germline CDR1 is LGHNA and CDR2 YSLEER. Trimming took 2 bases from V and 6 from J; bases not matched to a gene: 13. The CDR3 DNA is TGCGCCAGCAGCCAACACCGGGACAGGGCACGTTTGGATGGCTACACCTTC. Protein sequence: CASSQHRDRARLDGYTF.

The chain employs TRBV9 and TRBJ1-2; D is possibly TRBD1 (6 bases). The length of the CDR3 is 14 residues. CDR1 is SGDLS and CDR2 is YYNGEE in the germline V gene. Deletions cut 4 bases from V and 4 bases from J, with 14 bases between. CDR3 coding DNA: TGTGCCAGCAGCCCCTCCGGACAGAGCTATGGCTACACCTTC. Encoded protein: CASSPSGQSYGYTF.

The chain joins TRBV5-6 to TRBJ2-5; 8 positions match TRBD1. This CDR3 contains 16 residues. Trimming at V came to 3 bases and at J to 5 bases, leaving 12 bases not matched to a gene. Per the germline V gene, CDR1 is SGHDT and CDR2 is YYEEEE. The CDR3 DNA is TGTGCCAGCAGCTCACTGGGGCAGGGGGCGCCGGAGACCCAGTACTTC. Amino acid sequence: CASSSLGQGAPETQYF.

V is TRBV12-3 or TRBV12-4 and J is TRBJ1-2; 9 bases match TRBD1. V shed 0 bases and J 9 bases; nucleotides not matched to a gene: 2. CDR3 size: 13 residues. The CDR3 reads CASSLAGQGSYTF. CDR3 bases: TGTGCCAGCAGTTTAGCGGGACAGGGAAGCTACACCTTC.

This clone appeared a few times. The rearrangement links TRBV2 to TRBJ1-5; tentatively, D is TRBD1 (6 bases). The length of the CDR3 is 14 residues. The V end lost 4 bases, the J end lost 7 bases, and 14 bases lay between the germline ends. Germline V gives CDR1 SNHLY, CDR2 FYNNEI. The CDR3 DNA follows: TGTGCCAGCAGTGGGTCGACAGGACGACAGCCCCAGCATTTT. Translation gives CASSGSTGRQPQHF.

The chain joins TRBV4-2 to TRBJ2-7; a weak D match, TRBD1 (5 bases). Germline-derived CDR1 and CDR2 are LGHNA and YNFKEQ. With 1 base removed from V and 7 bases from J, the gap between germline ends came to 17 bases. This CDR3 has 15 residues. DNA for the CDR3: TGTGCCAGCAGCCAAGCTGGCTCCTGGGCAGGGGAGCAGTACTTC. Translating it yields CASSQAGSWAGEQYF.